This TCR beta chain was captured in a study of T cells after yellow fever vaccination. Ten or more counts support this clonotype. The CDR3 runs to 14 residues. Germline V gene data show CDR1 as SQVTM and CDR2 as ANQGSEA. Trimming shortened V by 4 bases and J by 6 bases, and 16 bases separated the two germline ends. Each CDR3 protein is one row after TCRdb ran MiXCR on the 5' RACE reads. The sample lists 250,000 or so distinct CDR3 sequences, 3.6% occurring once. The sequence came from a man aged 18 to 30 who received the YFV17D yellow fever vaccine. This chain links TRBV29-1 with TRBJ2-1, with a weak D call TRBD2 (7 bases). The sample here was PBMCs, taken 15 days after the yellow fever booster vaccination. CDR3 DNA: TGCAGCGTTGGTATCGGGGGGCCCGTCAATGAGCAGTTCTTC. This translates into CSVGIGGPVNEQFF.